The table lists the clone carrying this TCR beta chain with a count of one. The germline V and J ends were trimmed by 2 bases and 7 bases, with 12 bases remaining between them. The CDR3 has 13 residues. Germline values: CDR1 KGHSH, CDR2 LQKENI. This record comes from a study of cytotoxic CD8 clonotypes in ibrutinib-treated CLL. The method was immunoSEQ multiplex PCR; TCRdb's version includes in-frame clones alone and lacks a portion of them. The sample comprises some 23,000 clones, 65% to 80% of which are singletons, and approximately 45% rests with the top ten. The chain has TRBV18 and TRBJ2-7; D is perhaps TRBD1 (6 bases). The receptor was isolated from a human donor with chronic lymphocytic leukemia. The input for sequencing was PBMCs, taken after 12 months of ibrutinib treatment. The CDR3: CASSPIQGWEQYF. In DNA, the CDR3 is TGTGCCAGCTCACCAATCCAGGGGTGGGAGCAGTACTTC. Filled out from reference TRBV18 and TRBJ2-7, the complete variable domain reads NAGVMQNPRHLVRRRGQEARLRCSPMKGHSHVYWYRQLPEEGLKFMVYLQKENIIDESGMPKERFSAEFPKEGPSILRIQQVVRGDSAAYFCASSPIQGWEQYFGPGTRLTVT.